Each of the 24 T cell receptor beta chains below was sequenced from the same sample in a study of control samples from healthy donors and cancer patients. Assay: immunoSEQ multiplex PCR; the TCRdb copy retains only in-frame clones and omits some. The sample includes around 130,000 clones, around nine tenths of them seen just once. Sequences were obtained from blood. Every receptor here comes from a young man in good health.

The chain employs TRBV6-4 and TRBJ2-7; a weak D match, TRBD2 (6 bases). CDR1 and CDR2 (germline): MRHNA, SNTAGT. The CDR3 runs 13 residues. The V end was cut by 8 bases, the J end by 3 bases, with 14 bases between. Here the CDR3 DNA reads TGTGCCAGCGGGACGGGAGATCTCTACGAGCAGTACGTC. Residues: CASGTGDLYEQYV.

This clone was counted a few times. The chain recombines TRBV7-4 with TRBJ2-7; D may be TRBD2 (6 bases). V was pared by 8 bases and J by 5 bases, with 10 bases between. CDR1 and CDR2 from the germline V gene are SGHVT and SQSDAQ. This CDR3 spans 11 amino acids. CDR3 residues: CASGRNDEQYV. For the CDR3, the DNA is TGTGCCAGCGGGAGGAACGACGAGCAGTACGTC.

This chain joins TRBV4-1 and TRBJ2-5, with 11 positions matching TRBD2. The V segment lost 3 bases and the J segment 2 bases; nucleotides outside the gene matches: 2. Germline V CDR1 and CDR2: MGHRA, YSYEKL. The CDR3 consists of 15 residues. The CDR3 DNA sequence: TGCGCCAGCAGCCAGGGGACTAGCGGACAAGAGACCCAGTACTTC. Encoded protein: CASSQGTSGQETQYF.

This rearrangement joins TRBV14 to TRBJ2-7, with 9 bases lining up with TRBD1. CDR1 is SGHDN, CDR2 FVKESK, per germline. Germline trimming cut 6 bases from V and 0 bases from J; bases unmatched to any gene: 3. CDR3 length: 14 amino acids. CDR3 nucleotides: TGTGCCAGCAGACGGACAGGGGACTCCTACGAGCAGTACTTC. This translates into CASRRTGDSYEQYF.

CDR3: CASSLGPAWDGYNSNQPQHF. Written as DNA, the CDR3 is TGTGCCAGCAGCTTAGGACCAGCCTGGGACGGATACAATAGCAATCAGCCCCAGCATTTT. The J gene is TRBJ1-5, the V gene TRBV7-4, with a tentative D call TRBD1 (5 bases). V lost 1 base and J lost 0, with 22 bases in between. Germline lookup yields CDR1 SGHVT and CDR2 SQSDAQ. This CDR3 spans 20 amino acids.

This clone came up once. This chain uses TRBV4-1 with TRBJ2-7; 9 nucleotides line up with TRBD1. Trimming took 4 bases from V and 1 from J; bases not matched to a gene: 5. The CDR3 extends over 15 amino acids. Germline values: CDR1 MGHRA, CDR2 YSYEKL. CDR3 sequence (DNA): TGCGCCAGCAGCCCTCGACAGGGGGATTCCTACGAGCAGTACTTC. Its protein is CASSPRQGDSYEQYF.

The rearrangement links TRBV6-5 to TRBJ2-1; no definite D call. This CDR3 spans 15 amino acids. Trimming shortened V by 8 bases and J by 9 bases, and 23 bases separated the two germline ends. CDR1 is MNHEY, CDR2 SVGAGI, per germline. CDR3 sequence: CASPLVHDQNGEQFF. CDR3 nucleotide sequence: TGTGCCAGCCCTCTCGTCCATGATCAGAACGGTGAGCAGTTCTTC.

Remarks on this clone: One end of the junction fails to match germline, which may point to a read error. The chain employs TRBV9 and TRBJ2-3; TRBD2 might be the D (6 bases). This CDR3 has 17 residues. Germline CDR1 reads SGDLS; CDR2 reads YYNGEE. CDR3 DNA sequence: TGTGCCAGCAGCGGAGAGGGTTCCGGGACTCTCACAGATGCGCAGTATTTT. Its protein product is CASSGEGSGTLTDAQYF.

V and J are TRBV18 and TRBJ1-3; D call uncertain. CDR3 length equals 18 residues. Germline assignment: CDR1 KGHSH and CDR2 LQKENI. V was trimmed by 3 bases and J by 1 base, leaving 19 bases between them. In DNA, the CDR3 is TGTGCCAGCTCACCCTATCCTAGGTTGGGTGTATCTGGAAACACCATATATTTT. It translates to CASSPYPRLGVSGNTIYF.

The chain uses TRBV11-3 and TRBJ2-2, with D hard to call. V was clipped by 3 bases and J by 4 bases, with 3 bases between them. Per germline, CDR1 SGHNT and CDR2 YENEEA. The CDR3 sequence is 12 residues long. CDR3 sequence: CASSFGTGELFF. The CDR3 region has the DNA TGTGCCAGCAGCTTTGGCACCGGGGAGCTGTTTTTT.

The chain has TRBV5-1 and TRBJ1-1; D is ambiguous. V lost 0 bases and J 1 base, leaving 7 bases between the germline ends. This CDR3 region has 14 residues. The germline gives CDR1 SGHRS, CDR2 YFSETQ. This CDR3 is CASSLEIQNTEAFF. The CDR3 nucleotides are TGCGCCAGCAGCTTGGAGATTCAGAACACTGAAGCTTTCTTT.

The chain uses TRBV6-6 and TRBJ2-3; TRBD2 aligns across 15 bases. Germline V gene data show CDR1 as MNHNY and CDR2 as SVGAGI (reference sequence). Trimming at V came to 8 bases and at J to 6 bases, leaving 9 bases not matched to a gene. The CDR3 sequence is 16 residues long. The CDR3 protein is CASWNRGTSGGDTQYF. In DNA, the CDR3 is TGTGCCAGCTGGAACCGCGGGACTAGCGGGGGGGATACGCAGTATTTT.

V gene TRBV5-1 combines with J gene TRBJ1-5, with a weak D call TRBD1 (6 bases). Germline CDR1 reads SGHRS; CDR2 reads YFSETQ. The CDR3 runs 15 residues. The ends were cut back, 1 base at V and 6 bases at J, with 14 bases in the middle. CDR3: CASSLMVEGGQPQHF. As DNA, the CDR3 is TGCGCCAGCAGCTTGATGGTTGAGGGGGGTCAGCCCCAGCATTTT. The full variable domain, its missing parts supplied by reference TRBV5-1 and TRBJ1-5, is KAGVTQTPRYLIKTRGQQVTLSCSPISGHRSVSWYQQTPGQGLQFLFEYFSETQRNKGNFPGRFSGRQFSNSRSEMNVSTLELGDSALYLCASSLMVEGGQPQHFGDGTRLSIL.

This sequence joins TRBV7-9 and TRBJ2-3; D perhaps matches TRBD1 (5 bases). Germline V lookup: CDR1 SEHNR, CDR2 FQNEAQ (reference sequence). Trimming pared 5 bases from V and 3 bases from J, leaving 18 bases between. This CDR3 is 16 amino acids long. Here the CDR3 DNA reads TGTGCCAGCAGCCTAGAGAAGGGGCGAGAAACAGATACGCAGTATTTT. Translated, it gives CASSLEKGRETDTQYF. Looking up the rest from reference TRBV7-9 and TRBJ2-3 gives the full variable domain: DTGVSQNPRHKITKRGQNVTFRCDPISEHNRLYWYRQTLGQGPEFLTYFQNEAQLEKSRLLSDRFSAERPKGSFSTLEIQRTEQGDSAMYLCASSLEKGRETDTQYFGPGTRLTVL.

CDR3 DNA: TGTGCCAGCAGCCTCACGGGGGCGCGGGAAAAACTGTTTTTT. Protein sequence: CASSLTGAREKLFF. V gene TRBV27 combines with J gene TRBJ1-4; D may be TRBD1 (6 bases). This CDR3 has 14 amino acids. With 6 bases removed from V and 8 bases from J, the gap between germline ends came to 16 bases. Germline V gives CDR1 MNHEY, CDR2 SMNVEV (reference sequence).

This clone has only one observation. The gene calls are TRBV30 and TRBJ2-1, with 12 bases matching TRBD2. There are 14 residues in the CDR3. Trimming at V came to 4 bases and at J to 9 bases, leaving 7 bases not matched to a gene. Germline V gene lookup returns CDR1 GTSNPN and CDR2 SVGIG (reference sequence). The CDR3 DNA reads as TGTGCCTGGAATCTAGCGGGGGGGCCGGGTGAGCAGTTCTTC. Translation gives CAWNLAGGPGEQFF.

The chain is built from TRBV5-1 and TRBJ2-1; 7 nucleotides agree with TRBD2. With 0 bases clipped from V and 7 bases from J, the junction kept 7 bases outside the gene matches. Germline CDR1 is SGHRS and CDR2 is YFSETQ. The length of the CDR3 is 15 residues. In nucleotides, the CDR3 is TGCGCCAGCAGCTTGGAGGGAGGGCCTCGGAATGAGCAGTTCTTC. As protein: CASSLEGGPRNEQFF.

The chain has TRBV28 and TRBJ1-2, with 8 bases fitting TRBD1. V shed 5 bases, J shed 7 bases, and the junction held 12 bases outside the gene matches. Germline values: CDR1 MDHEN, CDR2 SYDVKM. The CDR3 totals 15 residues. The CDR3 region has the DNA TGTGCCAGCAGTCCAATCGGGACAGGCTGGGGTGGCTACACCTTC. It yields the protein CASSPIGTGWGGYTF.

This clone was seen only once. This sequence joins TRBV7-3 and TRBJ2-1; the match to TRBD2 covers 9 bases. The germline CDR1 and CDR2 sequences are SGHTA and FQGTGA. The V gene end was trimmed by 7 bases and the J gene end by 9 bases; junction bases not matched to a gene: 10. This CDR3 is built from 14 residues. The CDR3 DNA sequence: TGTGCCAGCAATCCGGGTAGCGGGAGCGGTGAGCAGTTCTTC. Its translation is CASNPGSGSGEQFF.

There are a few counts of this clone. This sequence joins TRBV3-1 (or the pseudogene TRBV3-2) and TRBJ1-3; 7 positions match TRBD1. CDR1 and CDR2 from the germline V gene are LGHDT and YNNKEL (reference sequence). V lost 4 bases and J lost 4; bases outside the gene matches: 4. The CDR3 length is 14 residues. The CDR3 DNA reads TGTGCCAGCAGCCGAGGGGGCTCCGGAAACACCATATATTTT. Encoded protein: CASSRGGSGNTIYF.

The rearrangement uses TRBV3-1 (or the pseudogene TRBV3-2) and TRBJ1-2, with 8 bases lining up with TRBD1. There are 17 residues in the CDR3. Germline values: CDR1 LGHDT, CDR2 YNNKEL (reference sequence). V gave up 1 base and J gave up 4 bases; unmatched junction bases: 11. This CDR3 reads CASSQVLGQEAVYGYTF. In DNA, the CDR3 is TGTGCCAGCAGCCAAGTCTTGGGACAGGAGGCGGTCTATGGCTACACCTTC.

The genes are TRBV25-1 and TRBJ1-2; TRBD1 might be the D (6 bases). With 6 bases removed from V and 4 bases from J, the gap between germline ends came to 15 bases. This CDR3 is 14 amino acids long. Germline lookup yields CDR1 MGHDK and CDR2 SYGVNS. In nucleotides, the CDR3 is TGTGCCAGCAGCGCTTTGGACAGCGCCTATGGCTACACCTTC. Amino acid sequence: CASSALDSAYGYTF.

The chain couples TRBV29-1 to TRBJ1-1; TRBD1 might be the D (6 bases). Germline lookup yields CDR1 SQVTM and CDR2 ANQGSEA. V gave up 6 bases and J gave up 2 bases, with 10 bases separating them. This CDR3 has 12 residues. CDR3 protein: CSVGQINTEAFF. DNA of the CDR3: TGCAGCGTCGGACAGATCAACACTGAAGCTTTCTTT.

The chain employs TRBV7-8 and TRBJ2-5; 8 nucleotides line up with TRBD1. CDR3 length: 17 residues. In germline, CDR1 is SGHVS, CDR2 FQNEAQ. With V trimmed by 3 bases and J by 4 bases, 13 bases remained unmatched. In DNA form, the CDR3 reads TGTGCCAGCAGCTTCACCCCAAGGACAGGGCGGTTAGAGACCCAGTACTTC. Its protein product is CASSFTPRTGRLETQYF.